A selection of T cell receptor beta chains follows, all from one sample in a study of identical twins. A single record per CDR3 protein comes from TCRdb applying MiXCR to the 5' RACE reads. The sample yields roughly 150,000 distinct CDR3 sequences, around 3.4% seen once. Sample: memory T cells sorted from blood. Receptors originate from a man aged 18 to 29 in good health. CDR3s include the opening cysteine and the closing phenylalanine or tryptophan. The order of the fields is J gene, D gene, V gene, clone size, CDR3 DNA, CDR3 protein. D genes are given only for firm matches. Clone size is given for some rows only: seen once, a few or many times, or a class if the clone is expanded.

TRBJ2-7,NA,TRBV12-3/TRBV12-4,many,TGTGCCAGCAGTTTACGAACAGGGAGCTCCTACGAGCAGTACTTC,CASSLRTGSSYEQYF
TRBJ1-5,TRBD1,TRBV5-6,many,TGTGCCAGCAGAAAAAGCCGGGACAGGGGGCGAACGAGCAATCAGCCCCAGCATTTT,CASRKSRDRGRTSNQPQHF
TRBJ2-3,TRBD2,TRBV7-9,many,TGTGCCAGCGGCCCTCTAGCGGGGTCCACAGATACGCAGTATTTT,CASGPLAGSTDTQYF
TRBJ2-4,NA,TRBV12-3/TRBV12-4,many,TGTGCCAGCAGTCCAAGGGGGGGACTGTACTTAGGAATTCAGTACTTC,CASSPRGGLYLGIQYF
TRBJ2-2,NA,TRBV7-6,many,TGTGCCAGCAGCTTAGGGGGGACCGGGGAGCTGTTTTTT,CASSLGGTGELFF
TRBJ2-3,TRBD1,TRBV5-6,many,TGTGCCAGCACAAGGGACAGATTTTTAGATACGCAGTATTTT,CASTRDRFLDTQYF
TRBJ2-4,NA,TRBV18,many,TGTGCCAGCTCACCGATTCAACCTTCGACAGTAGCCAAAAACATTCAGTACTTC,CASSPIQPSTVAKNIQYF
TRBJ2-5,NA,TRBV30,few,TGTGCCTGGAGGAGGCCCCGCTTGTCCCAAGAGACCCAGTACTTC,CAWRRPRLSQETQYF
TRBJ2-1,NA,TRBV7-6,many,TGTGCCAGCAGCCCTCCGGCCAATGAGCAGTTCTTC,CASSPPANEQFF
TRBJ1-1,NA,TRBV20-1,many,TGCAGTGCGTACAGGGTTGGCACTGAAGCTTTCTTT,CSAYRVGTEAFF
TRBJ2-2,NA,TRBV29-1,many,TGCAGCTTCAGACAGGACGGCGGGGAGCTGTTTTTT,CSFRQDGGELFF
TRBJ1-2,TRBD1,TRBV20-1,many,TGCAGTGCTAGAGGTCCCGGCCAGGGGGTTACTAACTATGGCTACACCTTC,CSARGPGQGVTNYGYTF
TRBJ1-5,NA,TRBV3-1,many,TGTGCCAGCAGCCAAGGTTTAGATCAGCCCCAGCATTTT,CASSQGLDQPQHF
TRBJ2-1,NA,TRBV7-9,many,TGTGCCAGCAGCTTGACAGCCTCGGGAAATGAGCAGTTCTTC,CASSLTASGNEQFF
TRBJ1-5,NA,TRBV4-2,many,TGTGCCAGCAGCCCAGGTCGGGAGTGGAGCAATCAGCCCCAGCATTTT,CASSPGREWSNQPQHF
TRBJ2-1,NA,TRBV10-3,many,TGTGCCATCAGTGGTTCTGACAGCTCCTACAATGAGCAGTTCTTC,CAISGSDSSYNEQFF
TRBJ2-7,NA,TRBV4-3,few,TGCGCCAGCAGCCAAGTAGCAGACGACAGACGGGGGGAGCAGTACTTC,CASSQVADDRRGEQYF
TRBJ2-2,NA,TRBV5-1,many,TGCGCCAGCAAGTGGGCGGCGAACACCGGGGAGCTGTTTTTT,CASKWAANTGELFF
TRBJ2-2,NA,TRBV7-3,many,TGTGCCAGCAGCTTTCCGAACCAGGCCGGGGAGCTGTTTTTT,CASSFPNQAGELFF
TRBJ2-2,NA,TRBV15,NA,TGTGCCACCAGCAGAGAAGTCGGCGGGACGGACGGGGAGCTGTTTTTT,CATSREVGGTDGELFF
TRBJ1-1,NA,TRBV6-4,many,TGTGCCAACCGGGGGCACCCCAAGACGCAAGAAGCTTTCTTT,CANRGHPKTQEAFF
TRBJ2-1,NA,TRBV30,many,TGTGCCTGGGATTTAGATGATGAGCAGTTCTTC,CAWDLDDEQFF
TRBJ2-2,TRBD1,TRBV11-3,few,TGTGCCAGCAGCACAGGGGGCGCGGGCACCGGGGAGCTGTTTTTT,CASSTGGAGTGELFF
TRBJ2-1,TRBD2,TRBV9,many,TGTGCCAGCAGCCCCACTAGCGGGAGGGAGAATGAGCAGTTCTTC,CASSPTSGRENEQFF
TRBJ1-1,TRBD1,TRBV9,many,TGTGCCAGCAGCGTAGCACCCAGGGGGCAGGGTGAAGCTTTCTTT,CASSVAPRGQGEAFF
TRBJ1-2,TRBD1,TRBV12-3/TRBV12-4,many,TGTGCCAGCAGTGCCGGGACAGGGATCCAGAATTACACCTTC,CASSAGTGIQNYTF
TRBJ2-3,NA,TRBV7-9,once,TGTGCCAGCACCGCGTCAGATACGCAGTATTTT,CASTASDTQYF
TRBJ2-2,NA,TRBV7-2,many,TGTGCCAGCAGCTTAGAAGTCGGGGAGCTGTTTTTT,CASSLEVGELFF
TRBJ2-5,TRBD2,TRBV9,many,TGTGCCAGCAGCGTAGCCGGGAGGCGGTACCAAGAGACCCAGTACTTC,CASSVAGRRYQETQYF
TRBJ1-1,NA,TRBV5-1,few,TGCGCCAGCCACGACGGAGTGAACACTGAAGCTTTCTTT,CASHDGVNTEAFF
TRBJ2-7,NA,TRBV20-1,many,TGCAGTGCTAGCCCAGGGGGGAATTACGAGCAGTACTTC,CSASPGGNYEQYF
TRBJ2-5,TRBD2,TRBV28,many,TGTGCCAGCAGTTTATGGGCTCTGACTAGCGGGAGAGAGACCCAGTACTTC,CASSLWALTSGRETQYF
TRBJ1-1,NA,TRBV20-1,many,TGCAGTGCGAGCCTGACAGTGAACACTGAAGCTTTCTTT,CSASLTVNTEAFF
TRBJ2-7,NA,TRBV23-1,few,TGCGCCAGGAACGGAAGGCCCGGGACGGGAGCCTACGAGCAGTACTTC,CARNGRPGTGAYEQYF
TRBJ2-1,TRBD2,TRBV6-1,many,TGTGCCAGCAGCCCACGGGGGGGGCCCTACAATGAGCAGTTCTTC,CASSPRGGPYNEQFF
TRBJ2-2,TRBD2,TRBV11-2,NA,TGTGCCAGCAGCTTCGGACTAGCGGGAGGGGGGTCCGGGGAGCTGTTTTTT,CASSFGLAGGGSGELFF
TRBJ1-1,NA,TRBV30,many,TGTGCCTTAGTCCAGGGAGGGGGAACTGAAGCTTTCTTT,CALVQGGGTEAFF